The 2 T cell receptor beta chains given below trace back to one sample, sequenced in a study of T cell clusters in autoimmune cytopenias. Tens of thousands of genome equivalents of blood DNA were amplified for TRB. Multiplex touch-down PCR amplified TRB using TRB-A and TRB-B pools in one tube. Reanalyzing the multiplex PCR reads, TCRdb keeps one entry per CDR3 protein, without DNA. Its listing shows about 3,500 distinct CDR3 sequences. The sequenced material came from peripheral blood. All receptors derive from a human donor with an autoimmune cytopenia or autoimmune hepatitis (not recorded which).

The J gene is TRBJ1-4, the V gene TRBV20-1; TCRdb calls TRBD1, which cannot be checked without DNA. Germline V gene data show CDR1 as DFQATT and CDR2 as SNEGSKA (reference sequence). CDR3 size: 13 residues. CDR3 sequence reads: CSVFGGTNEKLFF.

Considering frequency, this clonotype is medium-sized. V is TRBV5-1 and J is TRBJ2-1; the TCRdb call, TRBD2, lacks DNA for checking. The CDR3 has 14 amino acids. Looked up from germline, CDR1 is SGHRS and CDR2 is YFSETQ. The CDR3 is CASQGLAATNEQFF.